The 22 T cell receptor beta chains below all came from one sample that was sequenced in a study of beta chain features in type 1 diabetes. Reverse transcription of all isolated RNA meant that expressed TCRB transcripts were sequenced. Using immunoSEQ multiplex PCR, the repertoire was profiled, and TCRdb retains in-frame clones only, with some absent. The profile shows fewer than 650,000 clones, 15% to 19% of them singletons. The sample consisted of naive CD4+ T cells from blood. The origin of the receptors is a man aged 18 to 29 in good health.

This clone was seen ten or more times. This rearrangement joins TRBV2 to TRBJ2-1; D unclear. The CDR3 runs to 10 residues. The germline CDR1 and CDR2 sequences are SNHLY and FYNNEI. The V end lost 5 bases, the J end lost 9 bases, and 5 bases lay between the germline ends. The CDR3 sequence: CASSLVEQFF. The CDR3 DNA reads TGTGCCAGCAGTTTAGTTGAGCAGTTCTTC.

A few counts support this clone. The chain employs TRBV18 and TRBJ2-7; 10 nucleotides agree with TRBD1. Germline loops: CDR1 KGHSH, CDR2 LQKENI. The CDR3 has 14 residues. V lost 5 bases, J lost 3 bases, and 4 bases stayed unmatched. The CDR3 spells CASSLGQGLYEQYF. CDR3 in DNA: TGTGCCAGCTCATTGGGACAGGGGCTCTACGAGCAGTACTTC. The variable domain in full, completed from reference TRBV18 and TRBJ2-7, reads NAGVMQNPRHLVRRRGQEARLRCSPMKGHSHVYWYRQLPEEGLKFMVYLQKENIIDESGMPKERFSAEFPKEGPSILRIQQVVRGDSAAYFCASSLGQGLYEQYFGPGTRLTVT.

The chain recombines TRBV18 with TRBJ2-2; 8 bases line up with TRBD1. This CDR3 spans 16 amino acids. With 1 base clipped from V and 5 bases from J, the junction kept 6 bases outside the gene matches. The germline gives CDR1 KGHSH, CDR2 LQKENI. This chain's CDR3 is CASSPHPQGATGELFF. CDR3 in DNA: TGTGCCAGCTCACCACATCCCCAGGGGGCAACCGGGGAGCTGTTTTTT.

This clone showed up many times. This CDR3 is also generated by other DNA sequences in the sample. In DNA, the CDR3 is TGTGCCAGTAGTATTGGTCAGAGCTCCTACAATGAGCAGTTCTTC. The encoded protein is CASSIGQSSYNEQFF. The V call is TRBV19, the J call TRBJ2-1; D uncertain. The CDR3 sequence is 15 residues long. The V gene's germline CDR1 is LNHDA and CDR2 SQIVND (reference sequence). The V end was cut by 3 bases, the J end by 0 bases, with 9 bases between.

This CDR3 reads CASSYGTGSEQYF. The CDR3 DNA follows: TGTGCCAGCAGTTACGGGACAGGGAGCGAGCAGTACTTC. The V gene is TRBV6-5, the J gene TRBJ2-7, with TRBD1 matching over 9 bases. The germline V gene encodes CDR1 MNHEY and CDR2 SVGAGI. V lost 2 bases to trimming and J lost 6 bases; unmatched junction nucleotides: 2. This CDR3 region has 13 residues.

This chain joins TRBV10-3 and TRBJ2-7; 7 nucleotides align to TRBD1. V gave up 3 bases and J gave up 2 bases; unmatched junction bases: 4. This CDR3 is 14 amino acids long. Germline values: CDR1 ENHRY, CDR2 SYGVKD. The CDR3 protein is CAISDTGAPYEQYF. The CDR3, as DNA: TGTGCCATCAGTGACACAGGGGCACCCTACGAGCAGTACTTC.

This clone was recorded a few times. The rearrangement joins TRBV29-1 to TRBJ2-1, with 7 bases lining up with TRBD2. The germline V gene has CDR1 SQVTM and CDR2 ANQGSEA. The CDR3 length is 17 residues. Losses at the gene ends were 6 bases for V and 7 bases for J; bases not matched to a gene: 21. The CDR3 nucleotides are TGCAGCGTGCGGGGGTCCGCCGGGGTCCTGCAGAATAATGAGCAGTTCTTC. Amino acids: CSVRGSAGVLQNNEQFF.

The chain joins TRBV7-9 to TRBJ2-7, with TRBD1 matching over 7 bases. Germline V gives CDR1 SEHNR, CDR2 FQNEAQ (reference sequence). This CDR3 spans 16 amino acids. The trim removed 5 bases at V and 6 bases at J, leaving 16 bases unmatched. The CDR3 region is CASSARQGIAPFEQYF. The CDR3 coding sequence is TGTGCCAGCAGCGCCCGACAGGGTATTGCCCCTTTCGAGCAGTACTTC.

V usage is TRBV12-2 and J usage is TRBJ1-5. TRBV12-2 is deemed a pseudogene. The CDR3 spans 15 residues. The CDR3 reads CASRLGRLEGQPQHF. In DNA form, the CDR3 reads TGTGCAAGTCGCTTAGGCCGTTTAGAGGGTCAGCCCCAGCATTTT.

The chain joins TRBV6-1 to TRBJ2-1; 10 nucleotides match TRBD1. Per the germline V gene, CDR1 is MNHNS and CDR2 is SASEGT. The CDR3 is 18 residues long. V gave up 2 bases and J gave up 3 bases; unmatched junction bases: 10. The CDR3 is CASSERSGGTGVYNEQFF. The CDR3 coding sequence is TGTGCCAGCAGTGAAAGGAGTGGAGGGACAGGGGTCTACAATGAGCAGTTCTTC.

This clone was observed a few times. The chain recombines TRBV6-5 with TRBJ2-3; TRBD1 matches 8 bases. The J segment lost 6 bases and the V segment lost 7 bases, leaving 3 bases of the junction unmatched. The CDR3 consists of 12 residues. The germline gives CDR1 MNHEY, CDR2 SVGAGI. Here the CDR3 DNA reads TGTGCCAGCAAGACAGGGGAGGATACGCAGTATTTT. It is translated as CASKTGEDTQYF.

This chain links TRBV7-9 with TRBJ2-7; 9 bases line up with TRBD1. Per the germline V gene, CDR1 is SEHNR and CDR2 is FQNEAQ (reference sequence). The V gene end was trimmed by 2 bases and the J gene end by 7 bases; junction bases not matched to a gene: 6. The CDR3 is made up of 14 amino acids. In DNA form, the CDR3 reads TGTGCCAGCAGCTTAACACAGGGGGCTGATGAGCAGTACTTC. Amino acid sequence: CASSLTQGADEQYF.

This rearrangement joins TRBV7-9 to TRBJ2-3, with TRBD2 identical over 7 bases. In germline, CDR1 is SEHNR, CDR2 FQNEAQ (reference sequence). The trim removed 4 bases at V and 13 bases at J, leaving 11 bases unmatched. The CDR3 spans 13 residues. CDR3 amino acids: CASSSSLGRAEYF. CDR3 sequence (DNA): TGTGCCAGCAGCTCCTCTCTGGGGAGGGCAGAGTATTTT.

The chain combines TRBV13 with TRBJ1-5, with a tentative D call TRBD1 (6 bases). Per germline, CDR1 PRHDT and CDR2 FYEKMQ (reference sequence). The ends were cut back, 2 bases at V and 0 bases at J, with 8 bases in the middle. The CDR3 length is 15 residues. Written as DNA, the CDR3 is TGTGCCAGCAGCTTAACAGGGTATAGCAATCAGCCCCAGCATTTT. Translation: CASSLTGYSNQPQHF.

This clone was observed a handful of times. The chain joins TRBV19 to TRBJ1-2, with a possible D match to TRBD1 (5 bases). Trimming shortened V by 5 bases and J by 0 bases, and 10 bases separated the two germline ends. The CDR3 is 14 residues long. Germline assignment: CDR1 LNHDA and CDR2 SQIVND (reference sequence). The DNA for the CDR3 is TGTGCCAGTAGTCGGACATTCGCTAACTATGGCTACACCTTC. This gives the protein CASSRTFANYGYTF.

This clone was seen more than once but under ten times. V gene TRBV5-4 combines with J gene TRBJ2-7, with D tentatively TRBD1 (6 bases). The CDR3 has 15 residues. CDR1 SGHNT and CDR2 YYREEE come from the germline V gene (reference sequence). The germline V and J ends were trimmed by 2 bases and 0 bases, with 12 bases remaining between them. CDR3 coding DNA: TGTGCCAGCAGCTTCCAAGGACAGATCTCCTACGAGCAGTACTTC. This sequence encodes CASSFQGQISYEQYF.

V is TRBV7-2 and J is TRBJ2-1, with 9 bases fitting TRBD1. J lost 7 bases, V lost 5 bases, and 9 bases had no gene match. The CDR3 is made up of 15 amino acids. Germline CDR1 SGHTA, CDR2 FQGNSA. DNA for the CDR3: TGTGCCAGCAGCCGGACCGGGACAGGGTTGAATGAGCAGTTCTTC. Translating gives CASSRTGTGLNEQFF.

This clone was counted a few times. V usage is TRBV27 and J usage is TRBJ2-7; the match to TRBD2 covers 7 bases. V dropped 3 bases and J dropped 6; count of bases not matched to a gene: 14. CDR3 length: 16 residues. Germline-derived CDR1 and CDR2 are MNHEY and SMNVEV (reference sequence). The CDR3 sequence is CASSLGSQVQRGEQYF. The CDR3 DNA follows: TGTGCCAGCAGTTTGGGGTCGCAGGTACAGCGGGGCGAGCAGTACTTC.

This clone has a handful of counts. The DNA for the CDR3 is TGCGCCAGCAGCTCGGGACAGGGACGCTCTGGAAACACCATATATTTT. As protein: CASSSGQGRSGNTIYF. The chain combines TRBV5-1 with TRBJ1-3; TRBD1 agrees at 9 bases. CDR3 length: 16 amino acids. V gave up 3 bases and J gave up 0 bases; unmatched junction bases: 4. The germline CDR1 and CDR2 sequences are SGHRS and YFSETQ.

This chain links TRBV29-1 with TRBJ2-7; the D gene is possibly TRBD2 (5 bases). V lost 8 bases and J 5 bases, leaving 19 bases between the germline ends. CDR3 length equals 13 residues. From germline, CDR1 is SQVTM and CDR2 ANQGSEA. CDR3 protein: CSSREGYNDEQYF. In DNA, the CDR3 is TGCAGCTCTCGGGAAGGGTATAACGACGAGCAGTACTTC.

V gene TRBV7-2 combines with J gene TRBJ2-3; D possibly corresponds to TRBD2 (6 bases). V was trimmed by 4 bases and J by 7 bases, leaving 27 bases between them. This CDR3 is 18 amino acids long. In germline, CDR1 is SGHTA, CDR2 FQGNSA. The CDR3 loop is CASSYGTTSSGYLNTQYF. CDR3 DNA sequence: TGTGCCAGCAGCTATGGCACTACGTCCAGCGGGTACTTGAATACGCAGTATTTT.

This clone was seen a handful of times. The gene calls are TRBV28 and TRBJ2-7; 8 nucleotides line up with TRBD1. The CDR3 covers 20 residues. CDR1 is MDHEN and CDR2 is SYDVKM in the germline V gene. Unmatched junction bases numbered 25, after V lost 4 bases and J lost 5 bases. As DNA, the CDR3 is TGTGCCAGCAGTTATCCCCTTAAGGCCAGGGGGCCTTCTCGGCTCCACGAGCAGTACTTC. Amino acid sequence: CASSYPLKARGPSRLHEQYF.